This TCR beta chain was sequenced for a study of response to subunit inactivated influenza vaccine. Study-level points and caveats: The authors suggested that every seasonal influenza vaccination recruits few new T cells.

This clonotype has just a few counts. Its antigen is not identified. The J segment lost 3 bases and the V segment lost 0 bases, leaving 12 bases of the junction unmatched. Germline values: CDR1 MNHNS, CDR2 SASEGT. This CDR3 is built from 18 residues. TCRdb used MiXCR to reprocess the RT-PCR reads, holding one entry per CDR3 protein. The sample records approximately 490,000 distinct CDR3 sequences, less than 7.5% being singletons. This TCR was sampled from a man aged 45-69 years who received an inactivated influenza vaccine. This sequence joins TRBV6-1 and TRBJ1-2; 8 bases line up with TRBD1. The sample in question was PBMCs from blood, obtained less than 30 months after vaccination. CDR3 sequence reads: CASSEATHDVTGDYGYTF. The CDR3 DNA follows: TGTGCCAGCAGTGAAGCGACCCACGACGTGACAGGGGACTATGGCTACACCTTC.